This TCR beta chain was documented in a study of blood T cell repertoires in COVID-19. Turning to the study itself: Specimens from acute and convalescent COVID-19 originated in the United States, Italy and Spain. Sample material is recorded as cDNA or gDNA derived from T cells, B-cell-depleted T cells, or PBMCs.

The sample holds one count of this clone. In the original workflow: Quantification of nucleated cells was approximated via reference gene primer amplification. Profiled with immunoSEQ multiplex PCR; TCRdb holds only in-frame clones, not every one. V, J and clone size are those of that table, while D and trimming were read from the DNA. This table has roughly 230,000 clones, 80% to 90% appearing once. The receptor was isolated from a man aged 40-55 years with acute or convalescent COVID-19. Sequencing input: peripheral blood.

The CDR3 is CASSLGGQQGTDGYTF. The DNA for the CDR3 is TGTGCCAGCAGCTTAGGAGGGCAACAGGGCACCGATGGCTACACCTTC. The chain links TRBV13 to TRBJ1-2; tentatively, D is TRBD1 (6 bases). Trimming pared 0 bases from V and 6 bases from J, leaving 17 bases between. The V gene's germline CDR1 is PRHDT and CDR2 FYEKMQ (reference sequence). CDR3 length: 16 amino acids.